This TCR beta chain was found in a study of identical twins. The CDR3 loop spans 16 amino acids. CDR1 is SEHNR, CDR2 FQNEAQ, per germline (reference sequence). V gave up 1 base and J gave up 4 bases, with 15 bases separating them. TCRdb used MiXCR to reprocess the 5' RACE reads, holding one entry per CDR3 protein. The sample shows about 280,000 distinct CDR3 sequences, more than 6.5% of them seen only once. Study-wide points: The study found weaker excess twin sharing in beta out-of-frame sequences. There was more out-of-frame TCR alpha sharing in monozygotic twins than models estimated.

With regard to this clonotype: Its antigen is undetermined.

The sample also formed part of further work on yellow fever vaccine responses in identical twins. That source notes: Among the twins, the vaccine T cell response reportedly seemed partly convergent and partly personalized.

Material for sequencing was memory (CD45RO+) T cells sorted from blood. The TCR comes from a woman aged 18-29 years in good health. The chain employs TRBV7-9 and TRBJ2-3, with D hard to call. CDR3 coding DNA: TGTGCCAGCAGCTTAGGCCAAAGATCCCTAGCAGATACGCAGTATTTT. This gives the protein CASSLGQRSLADTQYF.